A single sample gave rise to the 12 T cell receptor beta chains below, sequenced in a study of vaccination and CD4 T cells after COVID-19. An Oncomine TCR Beta short-read assay was used to sequence the DNA from cultured CD4+ T cells. TCRdb recomputed calls from the PCR reads with MiXCR, one row per CDR3 protein. Here the sample spans some 20,000 distinct CDR3 sequences, roughly 50% being singletons. Treatment described: roughly 11-day PBMC culture with coronavirus spike peptide pools or control peptides (ViraFEST assay). These receptors are not linked to any known antigen. The sequenced sample consisted of cultured CD4+ T cells from blood. The receptors derive from a human donor with COVID-19.

This clonotype has just a few counts. The V call is TRBV7-6, the J call TRBJ2-5; D may be TRBD2 (6 bases). The V gene lost 1 base and the J gene lost 6 bases, with 15 bases spanning the gap. The germline V gene encodes CDR1 SGHVS and CDR2 FNYEAQ. The CDR3 runs 15 residues. CDR3 in amino acids: CASSLGSGGAQTQYF. The CDR3 region has the DNA TGTGCCAGCAGCTTAGGAAGTGGCGGGGCACAGACCCAGTACTTC.

The chain employs TRBV15 and TRBJ1-5; 8 bases agree with TRBD1. J gave up 2 bases and V 3 bases, and 9 bases lay outside the gene matches. Germline loops: CDR1 LNHNV, CDR2 YYDKDF (reference sequence). The CDR3 is 17 amino acids. The CDR3 nucleotides are TGTGCCACCAGCAGGGGAACACAGGGGGTTGGCAATCAGCCCCAGCATTTT. This codes for CATSRGTQGVGNQPQHF.

The CDR3 DNA reads as TGTGCCACCAGCAGAGGACAGGACGGCAATCAGCCCCAGCATTTT. Its translation is CATSRGQDGNQPQHF. V and J are TRBV15 and TRBJ1-5, with D maybe TRBD1 (6 bases). V lost 1 base, J lost 2 bases, and 9 bases lay in between. Germline V gene sequence: CDR1 LNHNV, CDR2 YYDKDF (reference sequence). This CDR3 has 15 residues.

The gene calls are TRBV7-2 and TRBJ1-3, with 11 bases aligning to TRBD1. The V and J ends lost 4 bases and 1 base, in that order; junction bases with no gene match: 6. There are 17 residues in the CDR3. Germline V CDR1 and CDR2: SGHTA, FQGNSA. CDR3 DNA sequence: TGTGCCAGCAGCTCCGGGACAGGGGGAGCGTCTGGAAACACCATATATTTT. This gives the protein CASSSGTGGASGNTIYF.

Only a few counts were recorded for this clonotype. At one boundary the junction diverges from the germline segment, which might be a read error. The V and J genes are TRBV7-7 and TRBJ1-5; D may be TRBD1 (6 bases). Germline V gene lookup returns CDR1 SSHAT and CDR2 FNYEAQ (reference sequence). This CDR3 has 16 residues. The CDR3 protein is CASSLVGGEGNQPQHF. The CDR3 DNA sequence: TGTGCTAGCAGCTTAGTAGGGGGGGAGGGCAATCAGCCCCAGCATTTT.

There are a few counts of this clonotype. V gene TRBV29-1 combines with J gene TRBJ1-1; unclear D gene. V was shortened by 4 bases and J by 2 bases, with 5 bases between the two germline ends. The CDR3 extends over 11 amino acids. Germline assignment: CDR1 SQVTM and CDR2 ANQGSEA. CDR3 sequence reads: CSVGANTEAFF. DNA of the CDR3: TGCAGCGTTGGTGCAAACACTGAAGCTTTCTTT.

The table lists this clonotype with a few counts. The chain links TRBV2 to TRBJ2-5; tentatively, D is TRBD1 or TRBD2 (6 bases each). Germline V gene data show CDR1 as SNHLY and CDR2 as FYNNEI. Trimming pared 6 bases from V and 6 bases from J, leaving 23 bases between. CDR3 size: 16 residues. DNA for the CDR3: TGTGCCAGCAGCCTCGGACCGGGGGCCGCCCTCCAGACCCAGTACTTC. Protein: CASSLGPGAALQTQYF.

This clonotype was seen more than once but under ten times. This chain links TRBV6-5 with TRBJ2-6; TRBD2 is a possible D gene (5 bases). The CDR3 has 15 amino acids. Per the germline V gene, CDR1 is MNHEY and CDR2 is SVGAGI. V was shortened by 2 bases and J by 3 bases, with 8 bases between the two germline ends. Written as DNA, the CDR3 is TGTGCCAGCAGTTACGATCGGGGTGGGGCCAACGTCCTGACTTTC. This gives the protein CASSYDRGGANVLTF.

This clonotype was counted a few times. The rearrangement joins TRBV23-1 to TRBJ1-3; D is unclear. TRBV23-1 is marked as an open reading frame, function uncertain. Trimming cost V 0 bases and J 4 bases, with 16 bases left between them. CDR3 length: 17 residues. The CDR3 spells CASSQSRSKAPGNTIYF. The CDR3 DNA follows: TGCGCCAGCAGTCAATCTCGTAGCAAGGCCCCAGGAAACACCATATATTTT.

The chain uses TRBV19 and TRBJ1-6, with TRBD1 matching over 10 bases. The trim removed 5 bases at V and 7 bases at J, leaving 5 bases unmatched. The CDR3 totals 15 residues. CDR1 LNHDA and CDR2 SQIVND come from the germline V gene (reference sequence). CDR3 sequence (DNA): TGTGCCAGTAGTCTAGGGGGACAGGGGAATTCACCCCTCCACTTT. Its protein product is CASSLGGQGNSPLHF.

This chain connects TRBV7-2 to TRBJ2-7; D possibly corresponds to TRBD2 (6 bases). V gave up 1 base and J gave up 6 bases, with 13 bases separating them. The CDR3 extends over 14 amino acids. Germline CDR1 is SGHTA and CDR2 is FQGNSA. The CDR3 bases are TGTGCCAGCAGCTTAGGGGGCGTGGAGGGCGAGCAGTACTTC. As protein: CASSLGGVEGEQYF.

The chain recombines TRBV20-1 with TRBJ2-2, with a tentative D call TRBD2 (7 bases). Germline values: CDR1 DFQATT, CDR2 SNEGSKA (reference sequence). The CDR3 extends over 15 amino acids. Deletions cut 0 bases from V and 4 bases from J, with 12 bases between. The CDR3 bases are TGCAGTGCTAGAGAGGAGGGAGGGGGCACCGGGGAGCTGTTTTTT. Amino acid sequence: CSAREEGGGTGELFF.